A single sample gave rise to the 5 T cell receptor beta chains below, sequenced in a study of T cell responses to AZD1222 COVID-19 vaccine. TCRdb's copy holds only in-frame clones and misses some; the assay was immunoSEQ multiplex PCR. The data contain just over 150,000 clones, 90% of them singletons. The source material was peripheral blood, sampled 28 days after the second AZD1222 dose. Receptors originate from an adult who received the AZD1222 COVID-19 vaccine.

The chain links TRBV30 to TRBJ1-1; perhaps TRBD1 as D (6 bases). Germline lookup yields CDR1 GTSNPN and CDR2 SVGIG (reference sequence). Trimming pared 0 bases from V and 2 bases from J, leaving 10 bases between. The CDR3 has 14 residues. The CDR3 sequence is CAWSVGRGNTEAFF. CDR3 nucleotides: TGTGCCTGGAGTGTAGGCAGGGGTAACACTGAAGCTTTCTTT.

This chain uses TRBV4-1 with TRBJ2-4; 8 bases fit TRBD2. J gave up 9 bases and V 5 bases, and 15 bases lay outside the gene matches. CDR1 and CDR2 (germline): MGHRA, YSYEKL. The CDR3 contains 16 residues. The CDR3 nucleotides are TGCGCCAGCAGCTCGGCGGGGGGCGGCCCGCGGAGCATTCAGTACTTC. It specifies CASSSAGGGPRSIQYF.

This chain uses TRBV2 with TRBJ1-5; D gene ambiguous. Germline CDR1 SNHLY, CDR2 FYNNEI. The V and J ends lost 8 bases and 9 bases respectively, with 14 bases between them. The CDR3 is 12 amino acids. DNA of the CDR3: TGTGCCAGCCGGAAAGCAGATCGGCCCCAGCATTTT. It yields the protein CASRKADRPQHF.

The chain is built from TRBV5-6 and TRBJ1-3; 7 positions match TRBD1. Germline CDR1 SGHDT, CDR2 YYEEEE. With V trimmed by 4 bases and J by 4 bases, 11 bases remained unmatched. The CDR3 is 16 residues long. This chain's CDR3 is CASSTLQGIVGNTIYF. The DNA of the CDR3 is TGTGCCAGCAGCACGCTACAGGGGATAGTAGGAAACACCATATATTTT. Based on the CDR3 plus reference TRBV5-6 and TRBJ1-3, the full variable domain is DAGVTQSPTHLIKTRGQQVTLRCSPKSGHDTVSWYQQALGQGPQFIFQYYEEEERQRGNFPDRFSGHQFPNYSSELNVNALLLGDSALYLCASSTLQGIVGNTIYFGEGSWLTVV.

The V gene is TRBV11-3, the J gene TRBJ2-2; D gene ambiguous. CDR3 length: 17 residues. The germline CDR1 and CDR2 sequences are SGHNT and YENEEA. V was pared by 0 bases and J by 6 bases, with 17 bases between. This CDR3 is CASSLDRWGSRSGELFF. CDR3 sequence (DNA): TGTGCCAGCAGCTTAGACCGGTGGGGTAGCAGGTCCGGGGAGCTGTTTTTT.